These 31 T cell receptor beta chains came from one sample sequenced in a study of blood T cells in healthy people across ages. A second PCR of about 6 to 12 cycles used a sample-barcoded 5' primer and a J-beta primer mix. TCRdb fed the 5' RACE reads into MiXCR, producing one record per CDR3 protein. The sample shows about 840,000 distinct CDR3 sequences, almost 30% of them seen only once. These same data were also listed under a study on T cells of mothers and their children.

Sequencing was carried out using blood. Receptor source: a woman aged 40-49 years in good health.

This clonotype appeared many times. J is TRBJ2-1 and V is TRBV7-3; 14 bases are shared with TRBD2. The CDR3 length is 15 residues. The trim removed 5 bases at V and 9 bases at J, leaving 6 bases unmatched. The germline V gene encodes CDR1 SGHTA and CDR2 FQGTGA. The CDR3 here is CASSPTSGGDAEQFF. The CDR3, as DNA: TGTGCCAGCAGCCCGACTAGCGGGGGGGATGCTGAGCAGTTCTTC.

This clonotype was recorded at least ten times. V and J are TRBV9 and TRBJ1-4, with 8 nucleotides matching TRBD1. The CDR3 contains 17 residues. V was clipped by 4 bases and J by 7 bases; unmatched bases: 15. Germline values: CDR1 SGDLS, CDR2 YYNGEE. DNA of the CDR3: TGTGCCAGCAGCCAAGGCCCGAGGACAGGGAGGGGTGAAAAACTGTTTTTT. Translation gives CASSQGPRTGRGEKLFF.

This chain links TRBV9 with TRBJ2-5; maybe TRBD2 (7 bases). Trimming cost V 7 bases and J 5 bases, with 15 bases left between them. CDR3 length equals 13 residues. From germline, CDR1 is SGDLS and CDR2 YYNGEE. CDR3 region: CASGRGAGETQYF. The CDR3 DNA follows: TGTGCCAGCGGACGGGGGGCCGGGGAGACCCAGTACTTC.

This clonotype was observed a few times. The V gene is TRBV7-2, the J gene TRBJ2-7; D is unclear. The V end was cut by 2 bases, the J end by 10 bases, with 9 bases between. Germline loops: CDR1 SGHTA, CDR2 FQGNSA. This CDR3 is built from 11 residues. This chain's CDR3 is CASSLSQIQYF. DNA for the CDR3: TGTGCCAGCAGCTTATCTCAGATCCAGTACTTC.

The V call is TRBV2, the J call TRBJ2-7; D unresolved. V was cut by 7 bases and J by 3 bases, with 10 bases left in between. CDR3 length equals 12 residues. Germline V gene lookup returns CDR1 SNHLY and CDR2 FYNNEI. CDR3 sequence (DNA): TGTGCCAGCACCTTAAAGGGCTACGAGCAGTACTTC. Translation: CASTLKGYEQYF.

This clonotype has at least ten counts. CDR3 sequence (DNA): TGTGCCAGCAGCTTATCGCGGGACCCTGGAGGGAATGAGCAGTTCTTC. Amino acid sequence: CASSLSRDPGGNEQFF. The chain uses TRBV7-2 and TRBJ2-1; D possibly corresponds to TRBD2 (6 bases). Germline lookup yields CDR1 SGHTA and CDR2 FQGNSA. Trimming cost V 2 bases and J 7 bases, with 18 bases left between them. This CDR3 has 16 residues.

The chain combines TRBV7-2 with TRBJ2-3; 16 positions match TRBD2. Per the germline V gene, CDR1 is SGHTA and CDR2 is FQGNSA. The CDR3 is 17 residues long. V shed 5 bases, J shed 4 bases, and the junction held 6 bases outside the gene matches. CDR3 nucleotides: TGTGCCAGCAGCCCGGGGACTAGCGGGGGGGCCGCAGATACGCAGTATTTT. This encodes CASSPGTSGGAADTQYF.

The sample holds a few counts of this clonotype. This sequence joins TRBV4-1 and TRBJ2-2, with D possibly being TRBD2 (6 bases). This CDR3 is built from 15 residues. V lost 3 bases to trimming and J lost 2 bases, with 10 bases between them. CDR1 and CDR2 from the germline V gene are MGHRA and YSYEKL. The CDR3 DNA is TGCGCCAGCAGCCAGTCCGGGAGAAACACCGGGGAGCTGTTTTTT. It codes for CASSQSGRNTGELFF.

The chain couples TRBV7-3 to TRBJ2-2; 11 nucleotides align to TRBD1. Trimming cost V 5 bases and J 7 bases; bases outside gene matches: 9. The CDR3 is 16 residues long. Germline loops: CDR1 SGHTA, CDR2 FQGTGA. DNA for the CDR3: TGTGCCAGCAGCCTCAACGGACAGGGGGCAGGCGGGGAGCTGTTTTTT. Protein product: CASSLNGQGAGGELFF.

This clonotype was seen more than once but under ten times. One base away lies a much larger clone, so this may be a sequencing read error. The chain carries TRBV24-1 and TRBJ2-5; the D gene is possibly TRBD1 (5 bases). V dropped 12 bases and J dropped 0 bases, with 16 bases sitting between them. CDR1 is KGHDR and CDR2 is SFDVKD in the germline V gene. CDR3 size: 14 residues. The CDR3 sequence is CAASNGHHQETQYF. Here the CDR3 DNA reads TGTGCCGCCTCGAATGGACACCACCAAGAGACCCAGTACTTC.

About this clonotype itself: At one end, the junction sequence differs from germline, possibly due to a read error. CDR3 sequence reads: CASSPLSSGADVLTF. The CDR3 bases are TGTGCCAGCAGCCCTCTGAGCTCTGGGGCCGACGTCCTGACTTTC. The chain joins TRBV3-1 to TRBJ2-6; TRBD1 is a possible D gene (5 bases). The CDR3 length is 15 residues. Germline values: CDR1 LGHDT, CDR2 YNNKEL (reference sequence). The full variable domain, with the rest looked up from reference TRBV3-1 and TRBJ2-6, is DTAVSQTPKYLVTQMGNDKSIKCEQNLGHDTMYWYKQDSKKFLKIMFSYNNKELIINETVPNRFSPKSPDKAHLNLHINSLELGDSAVYFCASSPLSSGADVLTFGAGSRLTVL.

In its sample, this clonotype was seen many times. In DNA, the CDR3 is TGTGCCAGCAGCGCTGGACAGGGACCGACTCAGTACGAGCAGTACTTC. It codes for CASSAGQGPTQYEQYF. V is TRBV5-4 and J is TRBJ2-7; 8 bases align to TRBD1. The trim removed 4 bases at V and 4 bases at J, leaving 13 bases unmatched. Germline-derived CDR1 and CDR2 are SGHNT and YYREEE (reference sequence). The CDR3 runs 16 residues.

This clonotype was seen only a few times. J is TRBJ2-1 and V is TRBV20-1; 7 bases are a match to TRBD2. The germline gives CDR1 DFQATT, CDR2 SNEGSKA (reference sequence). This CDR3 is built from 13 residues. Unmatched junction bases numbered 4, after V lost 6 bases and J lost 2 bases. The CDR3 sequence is CSARLAPYNEQFF. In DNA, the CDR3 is TGCAGTGCAAGACTAGCCCCCTACAATGAGCAGTTCTTC.

The CDR3 loop is CASSFGPTGQGYGYTF. The CDR3, as DNA: TGTGCCAGCAGCTTTGGTCCAACGGGACAGGGCTATGGCTACACCTTC. V and J are TRBV7-9 and TRBJ1-2; 9 bases are shared with TRBD1. This CDR3 comprises 16 residues. The V segment lost 3 bases and the J segment 4 bases; nucleotides outside the gene matches: 9. CDR1 and CDR2 from the germline V gene are SEHNR and FQNEAQ (reference sequence). The whole variable domain, filled in from reference TRBV7-9 and TRBJ1-2, reads DTGVSQNPRHKITKRGQNVTFRCDPISEHNRLYWYRQTLGQGPEFLTYFQNEAQLEKSRLLSDRFSAERPKGSFSTLEIQRTEQGDSAMYLCASSFGPTGQGYGYTFGSGTRLTVV.

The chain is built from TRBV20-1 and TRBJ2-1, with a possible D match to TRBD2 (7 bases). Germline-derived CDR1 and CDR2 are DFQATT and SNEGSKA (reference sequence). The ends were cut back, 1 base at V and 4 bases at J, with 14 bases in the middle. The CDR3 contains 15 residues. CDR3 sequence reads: CSARVSGRGYNEQFF. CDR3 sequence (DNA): TGCAGTGCTAGAGTATCGGGGAGGGGGTACAATGAGCAGTTCTTC.

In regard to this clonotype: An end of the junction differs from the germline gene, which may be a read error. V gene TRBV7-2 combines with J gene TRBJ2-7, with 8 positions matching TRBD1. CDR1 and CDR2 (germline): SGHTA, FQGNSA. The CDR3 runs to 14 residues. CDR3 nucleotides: TGTGCCAGCAGCAGGTCAGGGGGCTCCTACGGGCAGTACTTC. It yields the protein CASSRSGGSYGQYF.

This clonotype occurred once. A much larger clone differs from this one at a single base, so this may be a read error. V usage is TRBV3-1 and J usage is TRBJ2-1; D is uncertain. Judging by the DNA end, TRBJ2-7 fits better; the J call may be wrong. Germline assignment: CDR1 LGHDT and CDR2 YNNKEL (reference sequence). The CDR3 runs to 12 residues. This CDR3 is CASSRFFNEQYF. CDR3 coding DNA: TGTGCCAGCAGCCGTTTTTTCAATGAGCAGTACTTC.

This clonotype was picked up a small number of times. CDR3 loop: CASSLEGQDNQPQHF. In DNA, the CDR3 is TGCGCCAGCAGCTTGGAGGGACAGGACAATCAGCCCCAGCATTTT. This chain uses TRBV5-1 with TRBJ1-5, with TRBD1 identical over 8 bases. CDR1 SGHRS and CDR2 YFSETQ come from the germline V gene. V shed 0 bases and J 3 bases; nucleotides not matched to a gene: 2. The CDR3 is 15 amino acids.

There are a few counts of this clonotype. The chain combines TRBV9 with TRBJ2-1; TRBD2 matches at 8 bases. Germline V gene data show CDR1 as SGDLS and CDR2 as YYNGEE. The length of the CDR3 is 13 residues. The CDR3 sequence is CVERGPIYNEQFF. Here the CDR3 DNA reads TGTGTAGAGCGGGGGCCGATTTACAATGAGCAGTTCTTC.

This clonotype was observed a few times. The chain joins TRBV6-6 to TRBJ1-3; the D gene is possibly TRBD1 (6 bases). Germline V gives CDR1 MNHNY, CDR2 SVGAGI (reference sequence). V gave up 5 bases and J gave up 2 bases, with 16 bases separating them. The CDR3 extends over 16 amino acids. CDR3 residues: CASSPPGTTTGNTIYF. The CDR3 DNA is TGTGCCAGCAGTCCCCCAGGGACAACAACTGGAAACACCATATATTTT.

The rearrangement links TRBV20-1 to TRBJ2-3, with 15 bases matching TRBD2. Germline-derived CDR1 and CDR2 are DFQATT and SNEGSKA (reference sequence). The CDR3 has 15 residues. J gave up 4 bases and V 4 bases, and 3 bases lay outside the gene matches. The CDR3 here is CSAKRTSGGADTQYF. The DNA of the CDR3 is TGCAGTGCTAAGCGGACTAGCGGGGGGGCAGATACGCAGTATTTT.

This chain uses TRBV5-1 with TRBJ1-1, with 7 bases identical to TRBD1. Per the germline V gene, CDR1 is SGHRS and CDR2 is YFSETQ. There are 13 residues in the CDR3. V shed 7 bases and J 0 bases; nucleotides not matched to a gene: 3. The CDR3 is CASQGGVNTEAFF. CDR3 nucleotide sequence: TGCGCCAGCCAGGGGGGAGTGAACACTGAAGCTTTCTTT. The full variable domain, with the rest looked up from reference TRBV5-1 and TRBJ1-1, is KAGVTQTPRYLIKTRGQQVTLSCSPISGHRSVSWYQQTPGQGLQFLFEYFSETQRNKGNFPGRFSGRQFSNSRSEMNVSTLELGDSALYLCASQGGVNTEAFFGQGTRLTVV.

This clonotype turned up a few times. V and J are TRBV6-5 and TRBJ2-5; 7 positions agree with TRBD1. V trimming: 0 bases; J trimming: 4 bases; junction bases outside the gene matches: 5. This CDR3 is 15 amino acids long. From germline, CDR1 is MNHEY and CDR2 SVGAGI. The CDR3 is CASSYSDGTAETQYF. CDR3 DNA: TGTGCCAGCAGTTACTCCGACGGGACAGCAGAGACCCAGTACTTC.

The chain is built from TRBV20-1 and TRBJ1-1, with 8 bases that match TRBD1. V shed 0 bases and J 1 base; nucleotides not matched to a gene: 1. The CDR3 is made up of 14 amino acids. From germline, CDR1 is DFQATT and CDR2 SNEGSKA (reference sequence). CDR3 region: CSARDRGQNTEAFF. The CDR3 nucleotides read TGCAGTGCTAGAGACAGGGGGCAGAACACTGAAGCTTTCTTT.

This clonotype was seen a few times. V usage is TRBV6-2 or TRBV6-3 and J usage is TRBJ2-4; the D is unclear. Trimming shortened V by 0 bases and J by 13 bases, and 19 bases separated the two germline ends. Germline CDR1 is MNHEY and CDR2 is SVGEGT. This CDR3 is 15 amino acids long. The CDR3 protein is CASSYSPLRFDEQYF. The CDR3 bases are TGTGCCAGCAGTTACTCGCCCCTTAGGTTCGATGAGCAGTACTTC.

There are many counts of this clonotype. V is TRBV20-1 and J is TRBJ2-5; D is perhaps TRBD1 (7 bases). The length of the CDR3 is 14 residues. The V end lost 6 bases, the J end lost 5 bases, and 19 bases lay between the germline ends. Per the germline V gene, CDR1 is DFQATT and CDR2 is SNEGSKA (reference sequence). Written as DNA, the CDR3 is TGCAGTGCCCCGCCGGCAGGGGGGAGGGAGACCCAGTACTTC. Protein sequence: CSAPPAGGRETQYF.

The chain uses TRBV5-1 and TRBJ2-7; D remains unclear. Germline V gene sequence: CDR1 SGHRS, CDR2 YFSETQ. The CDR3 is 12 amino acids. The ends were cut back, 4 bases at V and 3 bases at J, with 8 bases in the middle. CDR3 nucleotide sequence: TGCGCCAGCAGCGCCGACAACTACGAGCAGTACTTC. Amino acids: CASSADNYEQYF.

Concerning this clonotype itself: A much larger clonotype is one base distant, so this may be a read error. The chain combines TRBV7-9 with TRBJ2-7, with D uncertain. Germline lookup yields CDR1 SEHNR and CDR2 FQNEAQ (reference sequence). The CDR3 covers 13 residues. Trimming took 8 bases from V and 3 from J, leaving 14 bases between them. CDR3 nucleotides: TGTGCCAGCGGCTCCGACGGATTCTACGAGCAGTACTTC. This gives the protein CASGSDGFYEQYF.

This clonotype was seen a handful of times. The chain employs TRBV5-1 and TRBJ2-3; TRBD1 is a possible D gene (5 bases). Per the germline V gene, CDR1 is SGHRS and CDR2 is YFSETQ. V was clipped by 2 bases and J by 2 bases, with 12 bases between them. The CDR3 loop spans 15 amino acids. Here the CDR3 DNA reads TGCGCCAGCAGCTTTCGACAGCCTTACACAGATACGCAGTATTTT. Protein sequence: CASSFRQPYTDTQYF.

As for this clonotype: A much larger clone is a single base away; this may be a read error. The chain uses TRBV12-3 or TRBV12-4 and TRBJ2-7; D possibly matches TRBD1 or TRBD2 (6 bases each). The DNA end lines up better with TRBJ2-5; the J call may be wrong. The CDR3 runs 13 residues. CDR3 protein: CVSRQLGGETQYF. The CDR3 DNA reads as TGTGTCAGCAGACAACTAGGGGGGGAGACCCAGTACTTC.

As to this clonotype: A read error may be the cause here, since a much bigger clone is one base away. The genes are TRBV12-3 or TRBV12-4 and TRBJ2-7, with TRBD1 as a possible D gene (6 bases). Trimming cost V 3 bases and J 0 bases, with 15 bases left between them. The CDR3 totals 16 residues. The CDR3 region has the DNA TGTGCCAGCAGTTTCGACCCCTACAGGGACTCCTACGAGCAGTACTTC. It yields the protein CASSFDPYRDSYEQYF.